This TCR beta chain was retrieved from a study of cytomegalovirus exposure and HLA in healthy donors. The V gene end was trimmed by 4 bases and the J gene end by 0 bases; junction bases not matched to a gene: 3. The CDR3 is 15 amino acids. Per germline, CDR1 SGHDT and CDR2 YYEEEE. This PCR relied on a set of 60 Vbeta primers and 13 Jbeta primers. Produced via immunoSEQ multiplex PCR; TCRdb's table is partial and in-frame only. This sample has about 170,000 clones, with 80% found just once. This clone was seen only once. The source material was PBMCs. This receptor was taken from a woman between 50 and 59 years old in good health and CMV-seropositive. The V and J genes are TRBV5-6 and TRBJ2-1; 8 bases match TRBD2. CDR3 sequence reads: CASSPGGSSYNEQFF. Here the CDR3 DNA reads TGTGCCAGCAGCCCGGGAGGGAGCTCCTACAATGAGCAGTTCTTC.